This T cell receptor beta chain was captured in a study of T-cell reconstitution after alpha-beta-depleted transplantation in children. Overall study results and limits: Two months or so post-transplant, alpha-beta T cells reportedly derived from several hundred expanded graft clones. One year post-transplant, T-cell counts and diversity were largely derived from T cells produced anew.

V gave up 4 bases and J gave up 2 bases, with 9 bases separating them. In germline, CDR1 is SNHLY, CDR2 FYNNEI. This CDR3 is built from 13 residues. Preparation of the TCRbeta library used unique molecular identifiers. TCRdb redid the calling of the PCR reads with MiXCR, one entry per CDR3 protein. The table has under 250,000 distinct CDR3 sequences, more than 20% seen once. Concerning this clonotype: Its target is not known.

Source: PBMCs, mostly from graft donor cells, taken 360 days after TCRalphabeta/CD19-depleted stem cell transplant. This chain uses TRBV2 with TRBJ2-7; D unresolved. The source of this sequence is a female patient under 10 years old who had a stem cell transplant for congenital amegakaryocytic thrombocytopenia, so the T cells may come from the graft donor. Here the CDR3 reads CASSGWEAYEQYF. The CDR3 DNA is TGTGCCAGCAGTGGGTGGGAAGCCTACGAGCAGTACTTC. Full variable domain (rest looked up from reference TRBV2 and TRBJ2-7): EPEVTQTPSHQVTQMGQEVILRCVPISNHLYFYWYRQILGQKVEFLVSFYNNEISEKSEIFDDQFSVERPDGSNFTLKIRSTKLEDSAMYFCASSGWEAYEQYFGPGTRLTVT.